This T cell receptor (beta chain) was found in a study of cytomegalovirus exposure and HLA in healthy donors. Broader study findings: In a later analysis, across HLA loci, associated TCR counts were highest for DRB1, lowest for HLA-C. Earlier findings revealed that most TCR beta V segments proved productive either about 90% or about 30% of the time.

V gave up 4 bases and J gave up 7 bases; unmatched junction bases: 7. From germline, CDR1 is SEHNR and CDR2 FQNEAQ (reference sequence). The CDR3 totals 16 residues. Healthy people donating bone marrow made up the donors. Concerning this clone: Its target is unknown.

The PCR made use of 60 Vbeta and 13 Jbeta primers. Source study methods: In a later analysis, roughly 86 million unique TCR beta chains included roughly 11 million shared by two or more donors. Method: immunoSEQ multiplex PCR; TCRdb's copy keeps in-frame clones and lacks some. The V and J calls and clone size come from that table; D and trimming were worked out from the DNA. The top ten clones hold roughly 1.5% of a sample with some 190,000 clones, 76% of them seen once. This receptor was identified in a man in his late teens or twenties in good health and CMV-seronegative. This chain links TRBV7-9 with TRBJ2-2, with 12 positions matching TRBD2. Sequenced material: PBMCs. The CDR3, as DNA: TGTGCCAGCAGCTCCCGGACTAGCGGGGCCGGCGGGGAGCTGTTTTTT. It is translated as CASSSRTSGAGGELFF.